This paragraph reports one T cell receptor beta chain. The entry originates in a study of blood T cells in healthy people across ages. Using a J-beta primer mix together with a sample-barcoded 5' primer, a second PCR was run for roughly 7 to 11 cycles. TCRdb reprocessed the 5' RACE reads with MiXCR, giving one entry per CDR3 protein. The data hold about 560,000 distinct CDR3 sequences, with 27% observed a single time. The sample was also reused in another study, on T cells of mothers and their children. In that study: Evidence of persistent microchimeric T cell clones was absent.

Material: blood. This TCR came from a boy under 10 years old in good health.

CDR3 bases: TGTGCCAGCAGCTTAGCGGGGGGGCGTTCAGAGACCCAGTACTTC. Translation: CASSLAGGRSETQYF. The chain is built from TRBV11-2 and TRBJ2-5, with 8 bases fitting TRBD2. The V segment lost 1 base and the J segment 4 bases; nucleotides outside the gene matches: 5. The CDR3 runs to 15 residues. In germline, CDR1 is SGHAT, CDR2 FQNNGV.